This TCR beta chain is drawn from a study of cytomegalovirus exposure and HLA in healthy donors. This CDR3 comprises 14 residues. Trimming removed 6 bases at V and 0 bases at J, with 14 bases between. Germline loops: CDR1 SQVTM, CDR2 ANQGSEA. Profiling relied on immunoSEQ multiplex PCR, and the TCRdb table lists in-frame clones only, not all of them. Among about 110,000 clones, roughly nine tenths were seen once, and the ten largest hold under 2%. The sequenced sample was PBMCs. V and J are TRBV29-1 and TRBJ1-1; possibly TRBD1 for D (6 bases). This TCR derives from a woman between 18 and 30 years old in good health and CMV-seronegative. CDR3 sequence reads: CSVQGQHMNTEAFF. The CDR3 DNA reads as TGCAGCGTCCAAGGACAGCACATGAACACTGAAGCTTTCTTT. Based on the CDR3 plus reference TRBV29-1 and TRBJ1-1, the full variable domain is SAVISQKPSRDICQRGTSLTIQCQVDSQVTMMFWYRQQPGQSLTLIATANQGSEATYESGFVIDKFPISRPNLTFSTLTVSNMSPEDSSIYLCSVQGQHMNTEAFFGQGTRLTVV.